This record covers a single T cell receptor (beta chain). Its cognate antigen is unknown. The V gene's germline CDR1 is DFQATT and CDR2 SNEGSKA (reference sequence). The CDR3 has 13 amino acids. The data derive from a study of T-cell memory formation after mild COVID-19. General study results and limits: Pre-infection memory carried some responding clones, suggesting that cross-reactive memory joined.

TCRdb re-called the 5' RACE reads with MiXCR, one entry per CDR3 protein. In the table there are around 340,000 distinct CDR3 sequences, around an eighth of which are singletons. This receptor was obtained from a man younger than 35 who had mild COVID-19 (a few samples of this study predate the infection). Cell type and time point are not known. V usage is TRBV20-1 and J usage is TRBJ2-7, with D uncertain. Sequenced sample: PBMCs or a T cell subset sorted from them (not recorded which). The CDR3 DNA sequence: TGCAGGGAGAGGAGTGACACGGACTACGAGCAGTACTTC. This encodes CRERSDTDYEQYF.